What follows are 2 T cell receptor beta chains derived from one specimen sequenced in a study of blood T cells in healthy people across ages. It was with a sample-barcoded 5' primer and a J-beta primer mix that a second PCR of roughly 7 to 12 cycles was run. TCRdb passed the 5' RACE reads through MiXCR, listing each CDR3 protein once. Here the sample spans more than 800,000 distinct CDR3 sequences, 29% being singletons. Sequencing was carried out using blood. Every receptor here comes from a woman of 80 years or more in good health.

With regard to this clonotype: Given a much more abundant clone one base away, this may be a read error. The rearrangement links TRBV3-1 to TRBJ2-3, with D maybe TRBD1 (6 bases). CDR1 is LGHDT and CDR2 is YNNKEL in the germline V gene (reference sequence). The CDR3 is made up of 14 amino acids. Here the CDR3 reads CASTSRGDTNTQYF. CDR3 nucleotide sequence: TGTGCCAGCACCTCAAGAGGGGACACAAATACGCAGTATTTT.

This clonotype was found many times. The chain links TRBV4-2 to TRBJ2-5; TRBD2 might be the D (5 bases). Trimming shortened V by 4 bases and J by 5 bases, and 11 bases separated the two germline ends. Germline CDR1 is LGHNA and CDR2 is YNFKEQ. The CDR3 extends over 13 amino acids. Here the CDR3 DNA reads TGTGCCAGCAGCCCTAGCTTGGAGGAGACCCAGTACTTC. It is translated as CASSPSLEETQYF.